The sample holds a few counts of the clone carrying this T cell receptor beta chain. Its antigen is as yet unknown. The data were taken from a study of vaccination effects on CD4 cells after COVID-19. The ViraFEST assay expanded antigen-specific CD4+ T cells with viral peptide pools before sequencing. The authors isolated CD4+ T cells after around nine days of culture. Each vaccine recipient was nucleocapsid antibody negative and had no prior SARS-CoV-2 infection. The authors replaced half the medium with IL-2 medium on days 3 and 7. The method was immunoSEQ multiplex PCR; TCRdb's version includes in-frame clones alone and lacks a portion of them. This repertoire shows tens of thousands of clones, roughly 74% found once; its top ten account for more than 3%. CDR3 length equals 17 residues. Germline CDR1 reads KGHSY; CDR2 reads FQNENV. With 4 bases clipped from V and 3 bases from J, the junction kept 15 bases outside the gene matches.

V and J are TRBV16 and TRBJ2-7, with TRBD1 matching over 7 bases. The TCR originated in a human donor who received a COVID-19 vaccine. The sequenced sample was CD4+ T cells from PBMCs cultured with SARS-CoV-2 spike peptides, obtained before COVID-19 vaccination. Here the CDR3 reads CASSPLEAGTVLYEQYF. In DNA form, the CDR3 reads TGTGCCAGCAGCCCCTTAGAAGCCGGGACAGTGCTCTACGAGCAGTACTTC. Supplemented by reference TRBV16 and TRBJ2-7, the full variable domain reads GEEVAQTPKHLVRGEGQKAKLYCAPIKGHSYVFWYQQVLKNEFKFLISFQNENVFDETGMPKERFSAKCLPNSPCSLEIQATKLEDSAVYFCASSPLEAGTVLYEQYFGPGTRLTVT.